This T cell receptor (beta chain) was found in a study of shared clonotypes between healthy human individuals. As for the study in general: CD4 naive and CD4 memory each took three plates per donor, while CD8 naive took two and CD8 memory one.

Trimming took 3 bases from V and 1 from J, leaving 7 bases between them. Germline values: CDR1 SGDLS, CDR2 YYNGEE. The CDR3 spans 13 residues. The repertoire was sequenced with immunoSEQ multiplex PCR; TCRdb's copy has only in-frame clones and lacks some. The sample yields 1.4 million or so clones, approximately 98.5% seen once. The source of this sequence is a man aged 25 to 45 in good health. J is TRBJ1-2 and V is TRBV9, with D uncertain. Sequencing input: naive CD4+ T cells sorted from blood. Indicated subset: CD45RA+ positively selected. CDR3 nucleotides: TGTGCCAGCAGCGGTGGGATTAACTATGGCTACACCTTC. Protein: CASSGGINYGYTF. The full variable domain, rest sourced from reference TRBV9 and TRBJ1-2, is DSGVTQTPKHLITATGQRVTLRCSPRSGDLSVYWYQQSLDQGLQFLIQYYNGEERAKGNILERFSAQQFPDLHSELNLSSLELGDSALYFCASSGGINYGYTFGSGTRLTVV.